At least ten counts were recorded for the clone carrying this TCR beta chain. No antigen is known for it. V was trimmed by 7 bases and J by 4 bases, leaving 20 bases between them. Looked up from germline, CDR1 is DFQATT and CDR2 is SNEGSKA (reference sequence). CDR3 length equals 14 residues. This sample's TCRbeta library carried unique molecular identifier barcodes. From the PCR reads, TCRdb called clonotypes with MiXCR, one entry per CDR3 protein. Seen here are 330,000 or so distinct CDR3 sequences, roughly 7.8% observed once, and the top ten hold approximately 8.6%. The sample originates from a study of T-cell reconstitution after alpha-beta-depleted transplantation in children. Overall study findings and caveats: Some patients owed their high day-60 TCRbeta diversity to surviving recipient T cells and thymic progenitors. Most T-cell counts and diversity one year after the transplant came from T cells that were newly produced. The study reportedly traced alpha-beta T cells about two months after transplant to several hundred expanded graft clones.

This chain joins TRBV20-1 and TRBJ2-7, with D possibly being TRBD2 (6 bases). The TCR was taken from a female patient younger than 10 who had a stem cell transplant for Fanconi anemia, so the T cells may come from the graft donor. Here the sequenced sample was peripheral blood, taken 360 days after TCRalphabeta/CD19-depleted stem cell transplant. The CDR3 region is CSVVLAHPSYEQYF. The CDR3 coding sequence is TGCAGTGTCGTACTAGCCCACCCAAGTTACGAGCAGTACTTC.